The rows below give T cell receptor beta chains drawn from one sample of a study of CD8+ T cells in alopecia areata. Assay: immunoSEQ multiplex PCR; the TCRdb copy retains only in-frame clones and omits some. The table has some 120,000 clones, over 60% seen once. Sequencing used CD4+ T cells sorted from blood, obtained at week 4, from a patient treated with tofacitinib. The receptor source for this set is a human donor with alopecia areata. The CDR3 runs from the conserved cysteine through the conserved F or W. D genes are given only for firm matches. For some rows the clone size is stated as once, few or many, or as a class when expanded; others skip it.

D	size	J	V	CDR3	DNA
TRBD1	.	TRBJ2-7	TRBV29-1	CSVEEGQPYTYEQYF	TGCAGCGTTGAAGAGGGACAGCCTTACACCTACGAGCAGTACTTC
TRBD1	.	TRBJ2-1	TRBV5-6	CASSPTGGSYNEQFF	TGTGCCAGCAGCCCGACAGGGGGTTCCTACAATGAGCAGTTCTTC
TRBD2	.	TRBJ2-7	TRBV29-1	CSVRSGTSGGSGEQYF	TGCAGCGTTAGGTCCGGGACTAGCGGGGGGAGTGGTGAGCAGTACTTC
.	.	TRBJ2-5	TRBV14	CASSQERETQYF	TGTGCCAGCAGCCAAGAAAGAGAGACCCAGTACTTC
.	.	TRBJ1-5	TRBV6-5	CASSRGAVQPQHF	TGTGCCAGCAGTCGGGGGGCTGTACAGCCCCAGCATTTT
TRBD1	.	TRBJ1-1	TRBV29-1	CSAEVWDRGTEAFF	TGCAGCGCGGAGGTTTGGGACAGGGGCACTGAAGCTTTCTTT
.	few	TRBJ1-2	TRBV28	CASSVPSGGARGYTF	TGTGCCAGCAGTGTCCCATCGGGGGGGGCAAGAGGCTACACCTTC
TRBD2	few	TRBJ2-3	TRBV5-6	CASSSGTSWSTDTQYF	TGTGCCAGCAGCTCAGGGACTAGCTGGAGCACAGATACGCAGTATTTT
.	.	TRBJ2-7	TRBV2	CASDTGRNGYEQYF	TGTGCCAGCGACACGGGACGGAACGGCTACGAGCAGTACTTC
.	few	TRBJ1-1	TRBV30	CAWSVERDTEAFF	TGTGCCTGGAGTGTAGAACGGGACACTGAAGCTTTCTTT
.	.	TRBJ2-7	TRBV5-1	CASSLVGSGSSYEQYF	TGCGCCAGCAGCTTGGTGGGTAGCGGCAGCTCCTACGAGCAGTACTTC
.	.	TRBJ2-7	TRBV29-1	CSVVRGNLHEQYF	TGCAGCGTTGTCCGAGGGAACTTGCACGAGCAGTACTTC
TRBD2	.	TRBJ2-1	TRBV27	CASRSGRAGNEQFF	TGTGCCAGCAGAAGCGGGAGGGCCGGGAATGAGCAGTTCTTC
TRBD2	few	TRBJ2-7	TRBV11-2	CASSRTSGSYEQYF	TGTGCCAGCAGCCGGACTAGCGGGAGCTACGAGCAGTACTTC
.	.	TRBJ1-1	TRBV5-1	CASSLEGYEDTEAFF	TGCGCCAGCAGCTTGGAAGGGTATGAGGACACTGAAGCTTTCTTT
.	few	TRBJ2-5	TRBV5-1	CASSFGGTGGETQYF	TGCGCCAGCAGCTTCGGCGGGACTGGAGGAGAGACCCAGTACTTC
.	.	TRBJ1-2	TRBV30	CAWSEESNYGYTF	TGTGCCTGGAGTGAAGAGTCTAACTATGGCTACACCTTC
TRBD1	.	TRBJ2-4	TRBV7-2	CASSLAGGGGIQYF	TGTGCCAGCAGCTTAGCAGGGGGCGGCGGCATTCAGTACTTC
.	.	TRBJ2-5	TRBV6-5	CASSRLFQETQYF	TGTGCCAGCAGTCGACTATTCCAAGAGACCCAGTACTTC
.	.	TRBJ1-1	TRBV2	CASSGRSTEAFF	TGTGCCAGCAGTGGTAGGTCCACTGAAGCTTTCTTT
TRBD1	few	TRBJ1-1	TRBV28	CASSSHGTGNTEAFF	TGTGCCAGCAGTTCCCATGGGACAGGGAACACTGAAGCTTTCTTT
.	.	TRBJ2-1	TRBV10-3	CAAQGGASRFF	TGTGCCGCCCAAGGGGGGGCTAGTAGGTTCTTC